Each of the 13 T cell receptor beta chains below was sequenced from the same sample in a study of OX40 agonist ivuxolimab in advanced cancers. TCRdb's table, derived via immunoSEQ multiplex PCR, lists solely in-frame clones and lacks some. The table has tens of thousands of clones, 75% to 95% seen once. The sample consisted of CD4+ or CD8+ T cells sorted from blood, taken in a trial of the OX40 agonist ivuxolimab. Receptors originate from an adult with an advanced solid tumor such as melanoma, head and neck, liver or kidney cancer.

This clone was found many times. Distinct nucleotide sequences in the sample also encode this CDR3. The rearrangement links TRBV28 to TRBJ2-5, with 7 bases aligning to TRBD1. Trimming removed 6 bases from V and 1 base from J; junction bases left unmatched: 5. Germline assignment: CDR1 MDHEN and CDR2 SYDVKM. There are 14 residues in the CDR3. The CDR3 region is CASSLGGSQETQYF. For the CDR3, the DNA is TGTGCCAGCAGCCTAGGGGGCAGCCAAGAGACCCAGTACTTC.

This clone was seen only once. The J gene is TRBJ1-4, the V gene TRBV28; 7 bases map to TRBD1. CDR1 and CDR2 from the germline V gene are MDHEN and SYDVKM. The CDR3 covers 17 residues. Trimming cost V 3 bases and J 0 bases; bases outside gene matches: 7. CDR3 protein: CASSFDRVPSTNEKLFF. CDR3 nucleotide sequence: TGTGCCAGCAGTTTCGACAGGGTCCCATCAACTAATGAAAAACTGTTTTTT.

The chain has TRBV19 and TRBJ1-5, with D possibly matching TRBD1 (6 bases). Germline CDR1 and CDR2: LNHDA and SQIVND (reference sequence). The CDR3 contains 14 residues. Trimming shortened V by 6 bases and J by 2 bases, and 11 bases separated the two germline ends. CDR3 bases: TGTGCCAGTAGGTGGGGGGCAGGCAATCAGCCCCAGCATTTT. It yields the protein CASRWGAGNQPQHF.

The rearrangement uses TRBV5-4 and TRBJ1-2; D is ambiguous. The CDR3 length is 14 residues. V lost 0 bases and J lost 2, with 8 bases in between. Germline assignment: CDR1 SGHNT and CDR2 YYREEE (reference sequence). The CDR3: CASSLEYANYGYTF. In nucleotides, the CDR3 is TGTGCCAGCAGCTTGGAATACGCCAACTATGGCTACACCTTC.

V gene TRBV7-9 combines with J gene TRBJ1-2; 8 nucleotides match TRBD1. Looked up from germline, CDR1 is SEHNR and CDR2 is FQNEAQ (reference sequence). The CDR3 has 14 residues. The trim removed 5 bases at V and 4 bases at J, leaving 6 bases unmatched. Here the CDR3 reads CASSRDRPTYGYTF. For the CDR3, the DNA is TGTGCCAGCAGCCGGGACAGGCCCACCTATGGCTACACCTTC.

CDR3: CASSFIGTSGGAAETQYF. CDR3 sequence (DNA): TGTGCCAGCAGCTTTATCGGGACTAGCGGGGGGGCCGCAGAGACCCAGTACTTC. This chain links TRBV7-2 with TRBJ2-5; 16 bases line up with TRBD2. With 3 bases clipped from V and 4 bases from J, the junction kept 8 bases outside the gene matches. The CDR3 loop spans 18 amino acids. Germline-derived CDR1 and CDR2 are SGHTA and FQGNSA.

The rearrangement joins TRBV28 to TRBJ2-1, with D perhaps being TRBD1 or TRBD2 (6 bases each). The CDR3 totals 14 residues. Trimming left V 3 bases short and J 3 bases short, with 9 bases between. The germline V gene has CDR1 MDHEN and CDR2 SYDVKM. The CDR3 spells CASSLGGRYNEQFF. In DNA form, the CDR3 reads TGTGCCAGCAGTTTGGGGGGCCGCTACAATGAGCAGTTCTTC.

V and J are TRBV27 and TRBJ2-7; weak D call: TRBD2 (7 bases). The CDR3 runs to 14 residues. CDR1 and CDR2 from the germline V gene are MNHEY and SMNVEV (reference sequence). The V end lost 5 bases, the J end lost 5 bases, and 16 bases lay between the germline ends. CDR3 coding DNA: TGTGCCAGCAGTGGATGGGGGGGGCTCGACGAGCAGTACTTC. Protein sequence: CASSGWGGLDEQYF.

The chain carries TRBV7-8 and TRBJ2-7; D gene uncertain. The germline V gene has CDR1 SGHVS and CDR2 FQNEAQ. The CDR3 has 13 amino acids. V was pared by 5 bases and J by 5 bases, with 13 bases between. Here the CDR3 DNA reads TGTGCCAGCAGCCTCCCTGGGGTGAACGAGCAGTACTTC. Translation gives CASSLPGVNEQYF.

This sequence joins TRBV14 and TRBJ2-6, with D uncertain. Trimming left V 2 bases short and J 0 bases short, with 2 bases between. From germline, CDR1 is SGHDN and CDR2 FVKESK. The CDR3 sequence is 14 residues long. The chain's CDR3 is CASSQSSGANVLTF. CDR3 in DNA: TGTGCCAGCAGCCAATCCTCTGGGGCCAACGTCCTGACTTTC.

The chain combines TRBV19 with TRBJ2-3; D is uncertain. The CDR3 is made up of 15 amino acids. Trimming cost V 0 bases and J 2 bases, with 9 bases left between them. Germline CDR1 is LNHDA and CDR2 is SQIVND (reference sequence). CDR3 loop: CASSIDIIYTDTQYF. The CDR3 region has the DNA TGTGCCAGTAGTATAGACATTATCTACACAGATACGCAGTATTTT.

The V and J genes are TRBV4-2 and TRBJ2-7; 8 bases are a match to TRBD1. Germline V gene data show CDR1 as LGHNA and CDR2 as YNFKEQ. With V trimmed by 0 bases and J by 4 bases, 11 bases remained unmatched. The CDR3 is 17 amino acids. This CDR3 is CASSQETGQGGWYEQYF. The CDR3 DNA reads TGTGCCAGCAGCCAAGAGACCGGACAGGGAGGCTGGTACGAGCAGTACTTC.

The chain joins TRBV6-1 to TRBJ2-7, with 14 bases aligning to TRBD2. The V gene's germline CDR1 is MNHNS and CDR2 SASEGT. The CDR3 loop spans 16 amino acids. V was clipped by 4 bases and J by 2 bases; unmatched bases: 4. CDR3 sequence (DNA): TGTGCCAGCAGTGGGACTAGCGGGAGGATCACCTACGAGCAGTACTTC. This sequence encodes CASSGTSGRITYEQYF.